What follows are 32 T cell receptor beta chains derived from one specimen sequenced in a study of CD4+ T cells in melanoma. This table comes from immunoSEQ multiplex PCR, and its TCRdb copy is limited to in-frame clones, with some not included. The sample lists roughly 10,000 clones, around 79% occurring once. Sequencing was performed on cells from a culture (not recorded whether cultured in vitro). The receptors come from a human donor with melanoma.

V and J are TRBV6-4 and TRBJ1-5; D unresolved. Trimming took 2 bases from V and 2 from J, leaving 10 bases between them. Germline CDR1 MRHNA, CDR2 SNTAGT. The CDR3 contains 15 residues. The CDR3, as DNA: TGTGCCAGCAGTGACAACAAAGTTCGCAATCAGCCCCAGCATTTT. This encodes CASSDNKVRNQPQHF.

This sequence joins TRBV28 and TRBJ1-1, with D perhaps matching TRBD1 (6 bases). CDR1 MDHEN and CDR2 SYDVKM come from the germline V gene. V lost 5 bases and J 4 bases, leaving 23 bases between the germline ends. CDR3 length: 17 residues. The CDR3 coding sequence is TGTGCCAGCAGTCTCACGTACCTGGGGGGCAGTGGCACTGAAGCTTTCTTT. Residues: CASSLTYLGGSGTEAFF.

The chain has TRBV18 and TRBJ1-2, with 7 bases that match TRBD1. J gave up 4 bases and V 2 bases, and 4 bases lay outside the gene matches. The CDR3 contains 14 residues. CDR1 is KGHSH and CDR2 is LQKENI in the germline V gene. The CDR3 DNA follows: TGTGCCAGCTCACCAGGGACAGACTTCTATGGCTACACCTTC. This codes for CASSPGTDFYGYTF.

The V call is TRBV7-9, the J call TRBJ2-3, with TRBD1 as a possible D gene (6 bases). With 5 bases removed from V and 2 bases from J, the gap between germline ends came to 14 bases. The CDR3 runs 15 residues. Germline CDR1 SEHNR, CDR2 FQNEAQ (reference sequence). The CDR3 sequence: CASSLSTGYTDTQYF. The CDR3 coding sequence is TGTGCCAGCAGCCTTTCTACAGGGTACACAGATACGCAGTATTTT.

The chain has TRBV27 and TRBJ2-5; no clear D gene. CDR3 length: 11 amino acids. Germline V gene data show CDR1 as MNHEY and CDR2 as SMNVEV (reference sequence). V was pared by 8 bases and J by 10 bases, with 14 bases between. CDR3 nucleotides: TGTGCCAGCGGTCGACTCTTCAACCAGTACTTC. Translated: CASGRLFNQYF.

In nucleotides, the CDR3 is TGTGCCAGAAGCCCAAGGAGGGCGGGTCGCTACTACAATGAGCAGTTCTTC. Protein: CARSPRRAGRYYNEQFF. The rearrangement joins TRBV7-5 to TRBJ2-1; no check of the table's D call, TRBD2, against the DNA was made. TRBV7-5 is a listed pseudogene. This CDR3 is 17 amino acids long.

This clone appeared a few times. CDR3: CASSPGQDYGYTF. The CDR3 DNA is TGTGCCAGCTCACCGGGACAGGATTATGGCTACACCTTC. The genes are TRBV18 and TRBJ1-2; 8 positions match TRBD1. The germline V gene encodes CDR1 KGHSH and CDR2 LQKENI. V lost 3 bases and J lost 5; bases outside the gene matches: 2. The CDR3 has 13 residues. Combining the CDR3 with reference TRBV18 and TRBJ1-2 gives the whole variable domain NAGVMQNPRHLVRRRGQEARLRCSPMKGHSHVYWYRQLPEEGLKFMVYLQKENIIDESGMPKERFSAEFPKEGPSILRIQQVVRGDSAAYFCASSPGQDYGYTFGSGTRLTVV.

The V gene is TRBV6-6, the J gene TRBJ1-1; no definite D call. CDR1 is MNHNY and CDR2 is SVGAGI in the germline V gene (reference sequence). V gave up 4 bases and J gave up 11 bases, with 14 bases separating them. The CDR3 length is 12 residues. Written as DNA, the CDR3 is TGTGCCAGCAGTTCCCTCCCCGACCCGGCTTTCTTT. This gives the protein CASSSLPDPAFF.

This sequence joins TRBV5-1 and TRBJ1-3; TRBD1 might be the D (6 bases). CDR1 is SGHRS, CDR2 YFSETQ, per germline. V lost 4 bases to trimming and J lost 4 bases, with 12 bases between them. This CDR3 is 14 amino acids long. In DNA, the CDR3 is TGCGCCAGCAGCGAGACAGGCTTCGGAAACACCATATATTTT. Protein sequence: CASSETGFGNTIYF.

This clone was observed once. The gene calls are TRBV12-3 or TRBV12-4 and TRBJ2-3, with D uncertain. The V gene lost 5 bases and the J gene lost 6 bases, with 9 bases spanning the gap. The length of the CDR3 is 12 residues. The CDR3 spells CASSRVVDTQYF. The CDR3 DNA reads TGTGCCAGCAGTCGGGTTGTCGATACGCAGTATTTT.

This clone has just a few counts. The chain links TRBV30 to TRBJ2-5; D might be TRBD1 or TRBD2, each matching 5 bases. The CDR3 is 16 amino acids. Trimming pared 0 bases from V and 3 bases from J, leaving 17 bases between. Germline CDR1 reads GTSNPN; CDR2 reads SVGIG (reference sequence). CDR3 sequence: CAWSVKSWGNEETQYF. CDR3 coding DNA: TGTGCCTGGAGTGTAAAGAGTTGGGGGAACGAAGAGACCCAGTACTTC.

The gene calls are TRBV7-8 and TRBJ2-2; 7 bases agree with TRBD2. This CDR3 has 15 amino acids. CDR1 and CDR2 from the germline V gene are SGHVS and FQNEAQ. The V segment lost 1 base and the J segment 4 bases; nucleotides outside the gene matches: 3. The CDR3 reads CASSLGSGGTGELFF. CDR3 sequence (DNA): TGTGCCAGCAGCTTAGGCTCGGGGGGCACCGGGGAGCTGTTTTTT.

The CDR3 spells CASSDPGLAGRYNEQFF. The CDR3 DNA reads TGTGCCAGCAGTGACCCCGGACTAGCGGGGCGCTACAATGAGCAGTTCTTC. The rearrangement joins TRBV2 to TRBJ2-1; 12 nucleotides match TRBD2. CDR3 size: 17 residues. After removal of 3 bases from V and 3 bases from J, the junction contained 6 bases not matched to a gene. Germline V CDR1 and CDR2: SNHLY, FYNNEI.

This chain uses TRBV24-1 with TRBJ2-5, with D perhaps TRBD1 (7 bases). Germline assignment: CDR1 KGHDR and CDR2 SFDVKD. The CDR3 is 16 residues long. The V end lost 1 base, the J end lost 4 bases, and 15 bases lay between the germline ends. The CDR3 reads CATSDFGQGGRETQYF. CDR3 in DNA: TGTGCCACCAGTGATTTCGGGCAGGGGGGACGAGAGACCCAGTACTTC.

The rearrangement uses TRBV11-3 and TRBJ2-3, with D possibly being TRBD2 (5 bases). The germline V gene encodes CDR1 SGHNT and CDR2 YENEEA. The CDR3 is made up of 13 amino acids. The V end lost 11 bases, the J end lost 2 bases, and 14 bases lay between the germline ends. The CDR3 is CASRGRNTDTQYF. The CDR3 coding sequence is TGTGCCTCCCGGGGAAGGAACACAGATACGCAGTATTTT.

The genes are TRBV6-6 and TRBJ1-1, with TRBD1 identical over 8 bases. Germline V lookup: CDR1 MNHNY, CDR2 SVGAGI (reference sequence). The CDR3 contains 16 residues. The V gene end was trimmed by 6 bases and the J gene end by 0 bases; junction bases not matched to a gene: 9. DNA for the CDR3: TGTGCCAGCAGCCATCAGAGGACAGGGTTGAACACTGAAGCTTTCTTT. Its protein is CASSHQRTGLNTEAFF.

The V and J genes are TRBV7-9 and TRBJ2-2, with D hard to call. CDR1 SEHNR and CDR2 FQNEAQ come from the germline V gene (reference sequence). Trimming shortened V by 5 bases and J by 1 base, and 11 bases separated the two germline ends. The length of the CDR3 is 15 residues. For the CDR3, the DNA is TGTGCCAGCAGCGTCGGTGCTCAGAACACCGGGGAGCTGTTTTTT. Translation gives CASSVGAQNTGELFF. Filled out from reference TRBV7-9 and TRBJ2-2, the complete variable domain reads DTGVSQNPRHKITKRGQNVTFRCDPISEHNRLYWYRQTLGQGPEFLTYFQNEAQLEKSRLLSDRFSAERPKGSFSTLEIQRTEQGDSAMYLCASSVGAQNTGELFFGEGSRLTVL.

The J gene is TRBJ1-2, the V gene TRBV5-4; TRBD1 agrees at 10 bases. Germline V CDR1 and CDR2: SGHNT, YYREEE (reference sequence). The CDR3 has 14 amino acids. V gave up 7 bases and J gave up 5 bases; unmatched junction bases: 8. The CDR3 DNA reads TGTGCCAGCGGAGACAGGGGGCTTCGGTATGGCTACACCTTC. Its translation: CASGDRGLRYGYTF.

The rearrangement joins TRBV12-3 or TRBV12-4 to TRBJ2-5, with D unclear. V was pared by 6 bases and J by 6 bases, with 14 bases between. This CDR3 spans 13 amino acids. Here the CDR3 reads CASSMTQAQTQYF. CDR3 nucleotides: TGTGCCAGCAGCATGACCCAAGCTCAGACCCAGTACTTC.

This sequence joins TRBV4-1 and TRBJ2-7; D may correspond to TRBD1 or TRBD2 (5 bases each). V lost 3 bases, J lost 2 bases, and 14 bases lay in between. Germline-derived CDR1 and CDR2 are MGHRA and YSYEKL. The CDR3 has 15 residues. This CDR3 reads CASSHDGDGAYEQYF. In nucleotides, the CDR3 is TGCGCCAGCAGCCACGACGGGGACGGAGCCTACGAGCAGTACTTC.

Only a few counts were recorded for this clone. The genes are TRBV11-2 and TRBJ2-3; no clear D gene. The CDR3 is 13 amino acids. Trimming cost V 5 bases and J 4 bases, with 10 bases left between them. In germline, CDR1 is SGHAT, CDR2 FQNNGV. The CDR3 reads CASSRNSPDTQYF. CDR3 sequence (DNA): TGTGCCAGCAGCCGCAACAGTCCAGATACGCAGTATTTT.

This chain joins TRBV19 and TRBJ2-3; 13 bases fit TRBD2. CDR1 is LNHDA, CDR2 SQIVND, per germline (reference sequence). The CDR3 has 15 amino acids. V lost 7 bases and J lost 3; bases outside the gene matches: 4. The DNA of the CDR3 is TGTGCCAGTACCCGACTAGCGGGGGGAACAGATACGCAGTATTTT. Residues: CASTRLAGGTDTQYF.

This chain links TRBV30 with TRBJ1-4, with 7 bases fitting TRBD1. The CDR3 spans 14 residues. J gave up 4 bases and V 2 bases, and 4 bases lay outside the gene matches. From germline, CDR1 is GTSNPN and CDR2 SVGIG (reference sequence). CDR3 loop: CAWSLGQSNEKLFF. CDR3 coding DNA: TGTGCCTGGAGTCTGGGACAGAGTAATGAAAAACTGTTTTTT.

This clone appeared once. The V gene is TRBV5-6, the J gene TRBJ2-2, with a weak D call TRBD1 (6 bases). Germline V gene data show CDR1 as SGHDT and CDR2 as YYEEEE. This CDR3 is built from 16 residues. With 0 bases removed from V and 6 bases from J, the gap between germline ends came to 15 bases. For the CDR3, the DNA is TGTGCCAGCAGCTTGGGTGGGGGCGCGTGGTCCGGGGAGCTGTTTTTT. Its protein is CASSLGGGAWSGELFF.

The chain carries TRBV30 and TRBJ2-6; D gene uncertain. The germline V gene has CDR1 GTSNPN and CDR2 SVGIG (reference sequence). The CDR3 length is 13 residues. Trimming pared 2 bases from V and 4 bases from J, leaving 6 bases between. The CDR3 DNA reads as TGTGCCTGGAGTAGTCAGGGGGCCAACGTCCTGACTTTC. Encoded protein: CAWSSQGANVLTF. The full variable domain, completed using reference TRBV30 and TRBJ2-6, is SQTIHQWPATLVQPVGSPLSLECTVEGTSNPNLYWYRQAAGRGLQLLFYSVGIGQISSEVPQNLSASRPQDRQFILSSKKLLLSDSGFYLCAWSSQGANVLTFGAGSRLTVL.

This clone was counted a single time. The V gene is TRBV30, the J gene TRBJ2-1; TRBD1 is a possible D gene (5 bases). Trimming removed 0 bases at V and 5 bases at J, with 8 bases between. Germline CDR1 reads GTSNPN; CDR2 reads SVGIG (reference sequence). This CDR3 region has 13 residues. The CDR3 DNA reads TGTGCCTGGAGTGTAGGGGTAGACAATGAGCAGTTCTTC. Encoded protein: CAWSVGVDNEQFF.

This rearrangement joins TRBV2 to TRBJ2-7, with 11 nucleotides matching TRBD2. This CDR3 comprises 14 residues. The V segment lost 6 bases and the J segment 3 bases; nucleotides outside the gene matches: 4. The germline V gene has CDR1 SNHLY and CDR2 FYNNEI. CDR3 residues: CASSLTSGIYEQYF. The CDR3 DNA reads TGTGCCAGCAGCCTGACTAGCGGGATCTACGAGCAGTACTTC.

The chain joins TRBV5-4 to TRBJ2-2, with 7 nucleotides matching TRBD2. The CDR3 consists of 15 residues. The V gene's germline CDR1 is SGHNT and CDR2 YYREEE (reference sequence). Losses at the gene ends were 10 bases for V and 6 bases for J; bases not matched to a gene: 15. CDR3 protein: CAVPMAGVGAGELFF. In nucleotides, the CDR3 is TGTGCCGTCCCGATGGCGGGGGTCGGTGCCGGGGAGCTGTTTTTT.

The J gene is TRBJ2-2, the V gene TRBV19, with TRBD1 matching over 8 bases. This CDR3 comprises 13 residues. Germline V lookup: CDR1 LNHDA, CDR2 SQIVND (reference sequence). The V and J ends lost 5 bases and 5 bases, in that order; junction bases with no gene match: 1. In DNA form, the CDR3 reads TGTGCCAGTAGTGGGACAGGAACCGGGGAGCTGTTTTTT. Translated, it gives CASSGTGTGELFF.

This chain links TRBV29-1 with TRBJ2-1; D ambiguous. V was clipped by 5 bases and J by 0 bases, with 14 bases between them. The germline V gene encodes CDR1 SQVTM and CDR2 ANQGSEA. The CDR3 covers 15 residues. The CDR3: CSVSSPHRSYNEQFF. CDR3 coding DNA: TGCAGCGTTTCCTCTCCACACCGCTCCTACAATGAGCAGTTCTTC.

This chain uses TRBV7-2 with TRBJ2-5, with 7 bases aligning to TRBD2. CDR1 is SGHTA and CDR2 is FQGNSA in the germline V gene. V lost 1 base, J lost 5 bases, and 13 bases stayed unmatched. This CDR3 region has 17 residues. The CDR3 nucleotides are TGTGCCAGCAGCTTAGAGCGGGGCCGGAGTTCGGGGGAGACCCAGTACTTC. This codes for CASSLERGRSSGETQYF.

The gene calls are TRBV30 and TRBJ1-1; weak D call: TRBD1 (5 bases). Between the trimmed V and J ends, which lost 8 bases and 8 bases, there was a span of 15 bases. This CDR3 spans 11 amino acids. Germline V CDR1 and CDR2: GTSNPN, SVGIG (reference sequence). CDR3 protein: CAPGGGAEAFF. The CDR3 nucleotides read TGTGCCCCCGGGGGAGGGGCCGAAGCTTTCTTT.